A selection of T cell receptor beta chains follows, all from one sample in a study of T cell responses to AZD1222 COVID-19 vaccine. Profiling relied on immunoSEQ multiplex PCR, and the TCRdb table lists in-frame clones only, not all of them. The sample yields 85,000 to 100,000 clones, roughly 88% seen once. Material: peripheral blood, obtained on day 0 of AZD1222 vaccination. These receptors came from an adult in good health. The CDR3 runs from the conserved cysteine through the conserved F or W. Fields, in order: D gene, CDR3 length, J gene, V gene, clone size, CDR3 DNA, CDR3 protein. A D gene is named only where the DNA matches it firmly. Rows may omit the clone size; those that give it use once, few, many or a size class.

d_call: .
cdr3_length: 13
j_call: TRBJ1-4
v_call: TRBV24-1
clone_size: once
cdr3_nt: TGTGCCACAAGGGGGTCGGCTAATGAAAAACTGTTTTTT
cdr3_aa: CATRGSANEKLFF

d_call: .
cdr3_length: 12
j_call: TRBJ1-1
v_call: TRBV19
clone_size: .
cdr3_nt: TGTGCCAGTAGTATTTGGGGTGCTGAAGCTTTCTTT
cdr3_aa: CASSIWGAEAFF

d_call: .
cdr3_length: 14
j_call: TRBJ2-2
v_call: TRBV29-1
clone_size: .
cdr3_nt: TGCAGCGTTGGGGGGACAACTAACACCGGGGAGCTGTTTTTT
cdr3_aa: CSVGGTTNTGELFF

d_call: .
cdr3_length: 14
j_call: TRBJ2-2
v_call: TRBV24-1
clone_size: .
cdr3_nt: TGTGCCACCAGTGATACGGGTAACACCGGGGAGCTGTTTTTT
cdr3_aa: CATSDTGNTGELFF

d_call: .
cdr3_length: 13
j_call: TRBJ1-1
v_call: TRBV18
clone_size: .
cdr3_nt: TGTGCCAGCTCACCAGGGGGTGGGGCTGAAGCTTTCTTT
cdr3_aa: CASSPGGGAEAFF

d_call: TRBD1
cdr3_length: 16
j_call: TRBJ1-1
v_call: TRBV18
clone_size: .
cdr3_nt: TGTGCCAGCTCACAGGGGACAGGGGCAATGGACACTGAAGCTTTCTTT
cdr3_aa: CASSQGTGAMDTEAFF

d_call: TRBD1
cdr3_length: 17
j_call: TRBJ1-6
v_call: TRBV9
clone_size: .
cdr3_nt: TGTGCCAGCAGCGGCGGCCCGGGACAGGGGTCAAATTCACCCCTCCACTTT
cdr3_aa: CASSGGPGQGSNSPLHF

d_call: .
cdr3_length: 12
j_call: TRBJ2-3
v_call: TRBV18
clone_size: .
cdr3_nt: TGTGCCAGCTCCGCCGCTACAGATACGCAGTATTTT
cdr3_aa: CASSAATDTQYF

d_call: TRBD1
cdr3_length: 14
j_call: TRBJ1-2
v_call: TRBV4-2
clone_size: .
cdr3_nt: TGTGCCAGCAGCCCGGACAGGGCTAACTATGGCTACACCTTC
cdr3_aa: CASSPDRANYGYTF

d_call: .
cdr3_length: 16
j_call: TRBJ1-5
v_call: TRBV19
clone_size: .
cdr3_nt: TGTGCCAGTAGTCTTCGGGGGCGGGGGAAGGATCAGCCCCAGCATTTT
cdr3_aa: CASSLRGRGKDQPQHF

d_call: TRBD1
cdr3_length: 13
j_call: TRBJ2-7
v_call: TRBV7-8
clone_size: .
cdr3_nt: TGTGCCAGCAGCCCGGGACAGGGGGACGAGCAGTACTTC
cdr3_aa: CASSPGQGDEQYF

d_call: TRBD2
cdr3_length: 15
j_call: TRBJ2-5
v_call: TRBV4-3
clone_size: .
cdr3_nt: TGCGCCAGCAGCCAAGATATACACTCGGGGGGGACCCAGTACTTC
cdr3_aa: CASSQDIHSGGTQYF

d_call: .
cdr3_length: 15
j_call: TRBJ1-2
v_call: TRBV7-2
clone_size: .
cdr3_nt: TGTGCCAGCAGCTTGGGGGGAGGATTGGACTATGGCTACACCTTC
cdr3_aa: CASSLGGGLDYGYTF

d_call: .
cdr3_length: 14
j_call: TRBJ1-1
v_call: TRBV19
clone_size: .
cdr3_nt: TGTGCCAGTAGTGTGAGACGGGGGAACACTGAAGCTTTCTTT
cdr3_aa: CASSVRRGNTEAFF

d_call: .
cdr3_length: 13
j_call: TRBJ1-5
v_call: TRBV19
clone_size: .
cdr3_nt: TGTGCCAGTAGCCTACAGGGAAGCCAGCCCCAGCATTTT
cdr3_aa: CASSLQGSQPQHF

d_call: .
cdr3_length: 14
j_call: TRBJ1-2
v_call: TRBV5-5
clone_size: .
cdr3_nt: TGTGCCAGCAGCTTTGGGGGTATGAACTATGGCTACACCTTC
cdr3_aa: CASSFGGMNYGYTF

d_call: TRBD2
cdr3_length: 15
j_call: TRBJ2-5
v_call: TRBV3-1/TRBV3-2
clone_size: once
cdr3_nt: TGTGCCAGCAGCCCCCGGACTAGCGGGGGTGAGACCCAGTACTTC
cdr3_aa: CASSPRTSGGETQYF

d_call: .
cdr3_length: 15
j_call: TRBJ1-2
v_call: TRBV7-9
clone_size: .
cdr3_nt: TGTGCCAGCAGCTTAGCAGGATACCTCAACTATGGCTACACCTTC
cdr3_aa: CASSLAGYLNYGYTF

d_call: TRBD2
cdr3_length: 16
j_call: TRBJ2-3
v_call: TRBV7-6
clone_size: .
cdr3_nt: TGTGCCAGCAGCTTGTCCTCGGGACTAGGGACAGATACGCAGTATTTT
cdr3_aa: CASSLSSGLGTDTQYF

d_call: TRBD1
cdr3_length: 14
j_call: TRBJ2-1
v_call: TRBV9
clone_size: .
cdr3_nt: TGTGCCAGCAGCGTAGACGGGGACAGGGCCGCGCAGTTCTTC
cdr3_aa: CASSVDGDRAAQFF

d_call: .
cdr3_length: 14
j_call: TRBJ2-1
v_call: TRBV2
clone_size: .
cdr3_nt: TGTGCCAGCAGTGATGAGAGCTCCTACAATGAGCAGTTCTTC
cdr3_aa: CASSDESSYNEQFF

d_call: .
cdr3_length: 14
j_call: TRBJ1-1
v_call: TRBV11-3
clone_size: .
cdr3_nt: TGTGCCAGCAGCTCGGGGGTAAGGGGCACTGAAGCTTTCTTT
cdr3_aa: CASSSGVRGTEAFF

d_call: TRBD2
cdr3_length: 15
j_call: TRBJ2-1
v_call: TRBV11-2
clone_size: .
cdr3_nt: TGTGCCAGCAGCTTCCTCGGGGGGGCTGTGGATGAGCAGTTCTTC
cdr3_aa: CASSFLGGAVDEQFF

d_call: .
cdr3_length: 12
j_call: TRBJ1-6
v_call: TRBV28
clone_size: .
cdr3_nt: TGTGCCAGCAGGGAGTTTAATTCACCCCTCCACTTT
cdr3_aa: CASREFNSPLHF

d_call: .
cdr3_length: 18
j_call: TRBJ1-2
v_call: TRBV21-1
clone_size: .
cdr3_nt: TGTGCCAGCAGCAAAGCGTGTGCCAAACCGACCATAGACTATGGCTACACCTTC
cdr3_aa: CASSKACAKPTIDYGYTF

d_call: .
cdr3_length: 15
j_call: TRBJ1-3
v_call: TRBV15
clone_size: .
cdr3_nt: TGTGCCACCAGCAGAGATCCGACTGGTGGAAACACCATATATTTT
cdr3_aa: CATSRDPTGGNTIYF